Shown below are 14 T cell receptor beta chains from a single sample sequenced in a study of cytomegalovirus exposure and HLA in healthy donors. Use of 60 Vbeta and 13 Jbeta primers characterized the PCR. The method was immunoSEQ multiplex PCR; TCRdb's version includes in-frame clones alone and lacks a portion of them. This repertoire shows about 100,000 clones, less than 85% found once; its top ten account for 2.5% to 3%. The specimen sequenced was PBMCs. Receptors originate from a man in his forties or fifties in good health and CMV-seronegative.

The sample holds one count of this clone. The chain carries TRBV2 and TRBJ2-1; TRBD2 aligns across 12 bases. CDR3 length: 16 residues. CDR1 and CDR2 (germline): SNHLY, FYNNEI. The J segment lost 2 bases and the V segment lost 3 bases, leaving 2 bases of the junction unmatched. As DNA, the CDR3 is TGTGCCAGCAGTGATACTAGCGGGGGGCCCTACAATGAGCAGTTCTTC. Its translation is CASSDTSGGPYNEQFF.

This clone was counted once. The chain couples TRBV30 to TRBJ2-5; TRBD1 is a possible D gene (5 bases). This CDR3 region has 14 residues. Trimming left V 0 bases short and J 3 bases short, with 11 bases between. Germline CDR1 and CDR2: GTSNPN and SVGIG (reference sequence). The CDR3 protein is CAWSVGAAEETQYF. The CDR3 DNA sequence: TGTGCCTGGAGTGTAGGGGCGGCCGAAGAGACCCAGTACTTC. Full variable domain (rest looked up from reference TRBV30 and TRBJ2-5): SQTIHQWPATLVQPVGSPLSLECTVEGTSNPNLYWYRQAAGRGLQLLFYSVGIGQISSEVPQNLSASRPQDRQFILSSKKLLLSDSGFYLCAWSVGAAEETQYFGPGTRLLVL.

This clone has just a few counts. V is TRBV18 and J is TRBJ1-1; 8 bases are shared with TRBD1. Germline CDR1 and CDR2: KGHSH and LQKENI. V lost 6 bases and J lost 11; bases outside the gene matches: 17. The CDR3 extends over 15 amino acids. For the CDR3, the DNA is TGTGCCAGCTCTCCCCGGCAGGGGGCGAACGTAGACGCTTTCTTT. It yields the protein CASSPRQGANVDAFF. Using reference TRBV18 and TRBJ1-1 for the parts outside the CDR3, the full variable domain is NAGVMQNPRHLVRRRGQEARLRCSPMKGHSHVYWYRQLPEEGLKFMVYLQKENIIDESGMPKERFSAEFPKEGPSILRIQQVVRGDSAAYFCASSPRQGANVDAFFGQGTRLTVV.

The chain recombines TRBV6-4 with TRBJ1-2, with 12 positions matching TRBD1. The length of the CDR3 is 15 residues. V lost 2 bases, J lost 7 bases, and 5 bases stayed unmatched. The germline V gene has CDR1 MRHNA and CDR2 SNTAGT. CDR3 loop: CASSDAGTGGRGYTF. In nucleotides, the CDR3 is TGTGCCAGCAGTGACGCCGGGACAGGGGGCCGTGGCTACACCTTC.

The chain recombines TRBV7-9 with TRBJ1-4; 8 bases fit TRBD1. Germline CDR1 SEHNR, CDR2 FQNEAQ (reference sequence). The CDR3 is 15 residues long. The J segment lost 6 bases and the V segment lost 3 bases, leaving 6 bases of the junction unmatched. Written as DNA, the CDR3 is TGTGCCAGCAGCTTCCTGGGACAGGATGATGAAAAACTGTTTTTT. Its translation is CASSFLGQDDEKLFF.

The chain recombines TRBV2 with TRBJ1-4, with D possibly TRBD1 on 6 matching bases. CDR3 size: 14 residues. CDR1 and CDR2 (germline): SNHLY, FYNNEI. V dropped 8 bases and J dropped 5 bases, with 15 bases sitting between them. CDR3 in amino acids: CASGRGQNNEKLFF. CDR3 nucleotide sequence: TGTGCCAGCGGGCGGGGGCAGAACAATGAAAAACTGTTTTTT.

V and J are TRBV5-1 and TRBJ1-5; D unclear. Germline CDR1 is SGHRS and CDR2 is YFSETQ. The V end was cut by 3 bases, the J end by 7 bases, with 14 bases between. The CDR3 covers 14 residues. The DNA for the CDR3 is TGCGCCAGCAGCTGGGGAGGGTTCGAACAGCCCCAGCATTTT. Encoded protein: CASSWGGFEQPQHF.

CDR3 protein: CASSTPTGVPSGAFF. For the CDR3, the DNA is TGCGCCAGCAGCACACCGACAGGGGTCCCCTCGGGGGCTTTCTTT. The V call is TRBV5-1, the J call TRBJ1-1; TRBD1 matches 8 bases. This CDR3 contains 15 residues. Looked up from germline, CDR1 is SGHRS and CDR2 is YFSETQ. V lost 4 bases to trimming and J lost 11 bases; unmatched junction nucleotides: 16.

This sequence joins TRBV27 and TRBJ2-1, with 8 bases identical to TRBD1. With 7 bases clipped from V and 6 bases from J, the junction kept 14 bases outside the gene matches. CDR3 size: 16 residues. Germline CDR1 reads MNHEY; CDR2 reads SMNVEV (reference sequence). This CDR3 reads CASKTSRGRLGNEQFF. CDR3 DNA: TGTGCCAGCAAAACGTCCAGGGGGCGATTGGGCAATGAGCAGTTCTTC.

The gene calls are TRBV12-2 and TRBJ2-5; the table's D call, TRBD1, has no DNA check behind it. TRBV12-2 is tagged as a pseudogene. CDR3 length: 16 amino acids. CDR3 loop: CASRLGQRDRQETQYF. Written as DNA, the CDR3 is TGTGCAAGTCGCTTAGGGCAGAGGGACAGACAAGAGACCCAGTACTTC.

The V and J genes are TRBV6-5 and TRBJ1-1; D ambiguous. Trimming took off 4 bases at V and 9 bases at J, with 9 bases between the two ends. Per germline, CDR1 MNHEY and CDR2 SVGAGI. CDR3 length: 11 amino acids. CDR3 loop: CASSSSNQAFF. CDR3 nucleotide sequence: TGTGCCAGCAGTTCGTCTAACCAAGCTTTCTTT.

This clone was found a few times. This sequence joins TRBV27 and TRBJ1-2, with TRBD1 identical over 9 bases. CDR1 and CDR2 from the germline V gene are MNHEY and SMNVEV (reference sequence). Trimming removed 2 bases from V and 4 bases from J; junction bases left unmatched: 5. The CDR3 is 15 amino acids. CDR3 coding DNA: TGTGCCAGCAGTTTAACGATACAGGGGGCCTATGGCTACACCTTC. As protein: CASSLTIQGAYGYTF.

The V call is TRBV4-1, the J call TRBJ1-3, with TRBD1 matching 9 bases. CDR3 length equals 19 residues. The germline CDR1 and CDR2 sequences are MGHRA and YSYEKL. With 0 bases clipped from V and 1 base from J, the junction kept 10 bases outside the gene matches. The CDR3 DNA sequence: TGCGCCAGCAGCCAAGACCGGACAGGGGTCGGAATTTCTGGAAACACCATATATTTT. It is translated as CASSQDRTGVGISGNTIYF.

This clone turned up a few times. The chain uses TRBV11-2 and TRBJ2-3; D is unclear. Germline V gene data show CDR1 as SGHAT and CDR2 as FQNNGV. The V end lost 5 bases, the J end lost 3 bases, and 6 bases lay between the germline ends. This CDR3 comprises 12 residues. The CDR3 coding sequence is TGTGCCAGCAGCCGCGCGACAGATACGCAGTATTTT. Residues: CASSRATDTQYF.